The rows below give T cell receptor beta chains drawn from one sample of a study of shared clonotypes between healthy human individuals. Using immunoSEQ multiplex PCR, the repertoire was profiled, and TCRdb retains in-frame clones only, with some absent. The profile covers 450,000 to 550,000 clones, with about four fifths appearing a single time and 10% to 15% taken by the ten largest. Sequences were obtained from PBMCs. All receptors derive from a woman in her forties in good health. Some clones in this sample may be carry-over from other donors' samples. Both conserved end residues are trimmed from each CDR3.

V gene,CDR3 protein
TRBV15,ATSRGKVGNTIY
TRBV19,ASSKLAGGSTDTQY
TRBV28,ASSSRQEPPQGKQY
TRBV18,ASSPPGLAGAVYNEQF
TRBV11-2,ASSPGTGGNYEQY
TRBV11-2,AGSRDGDYEQY
TRBV2,ASSVRTGSGNTIY
TRBV19,ASSPGTSGIYEQY
TRBV5-5,ASSLGEGWENIQY
TRBV5-1,ASSSYRRNYGYT
TRBV19,ASTSPGGVVGAGELF
TRBV11-2,ASSLGPGQLTYEQY
TRBV18,ASSPQSLTVQETQY
TRBV6-1,ASRVGGGTEAF
TRBV9,ASSPSSGTYEQY
TRBV27,ASSSWATDTQY
TRBV7-3,ASSSGRENTEAF
TRBV6-1,ASRVDRDYEQY
TRBV5-4,ASSPGTSRTYEQY
TRBV19,ASSATGLSGYEQY
TRBV6-6,ASRPTGGLGEKLF
TRBV7-9,ASSLWAGGSVTEAF
TRBV18,ASSPSITDTQY
TRBV5-1,ASSTGTGEDYGYT
TRBV4-2,ASSQEFGLAGEQY
TRBV28,ASSLYPGGYEQY
TRBV2,ASEGGSLTGITDTQY
TRBV7-9,ASSSTGNGATNEKLF
TRBV20-1,SARMREQF